This is a list of T cell receptor beta chains from one sample in a study of response to subunit inactivated influenza vaccine. MiXCR was run by TCRdb on the RT-PCR reads, yielding one entry per CDR3 protein. Among 550,000 to 800,000 distinct CDR3 sequences listed, roughly 14% were seen once. The sequencing used PBMCs from blood, collected around 15 days before vaccination. Receptors originate from a man in his forties or fifties who received an inactivated influenza vaccine. CDR3s include the opening cysteine and the closing phenylalanine or tryptophan. A D gene is named only where the DNA matches it firmly. Some rows mark clone size as missing; the rest say once, few, many or name a class of expanded clone.

CDR3 protein | CDR3 DNA | clone size | D gene | J gene | V gene
CSASSGSGYEQYF | TGCAGCGCCAGCAGCGGGAGTGGGTACGAGCAGTACTTC | few | TRBD2 | TRBJ2-7 | TRBV29-1
CASKRQYNEQFF | TGTGCCAGCAAGCGGCAGTACAATGAGCAGTTCTTC | . | . | TRBJ2-1 | TRBV2
CASSQGLAGGLNEQFF | TGCGCCAGCAGCCAAGGGCTAGCGGGGGGCCTCAATGAGCAGTTCTTC | many | TRBD2 | TRBJ2-1 | TRBV4-1
CASSPSPRGRRSDTQYF | TGTGCCAGCAGTCCCTCTCCCCGCGGGAGGAGGTCAGATACGCAGTATTTT | few | TRBD2 | TRBJ2-3 | TRBV11-2
CSASLTRRTSYNSPLHF | TGCAGTGCTAGTCTCACTCGGAGGACCTCCTATAATTCACCCCTCCACTTT | . | . | TRBJ1-6 | TRBV20-1
CASSRSGGAGETQYF | TGCGCCAGCAGCCGGAGCGGGGGGGCCGGGGAGACCCAGTACTTC | . | TRBD2 | TRBJ2-5 | TRBV4-3
CASSEDRFGTSGSLQFF | TGTGCCAGCAGCGAAGACCGATTCGGGACTAGCGGGAGTCTGCAGTTCTTC | . | TRBD2 | TRBJ2-1 | TRBV7-7
CASSQDLGSLGEEQYF | TGCGCCAGCAGCCAAGATCTGGGGAGCCTGGGGGAGGAGCAGTACTTC | few | . | TRBJ2-7 | TRBV4-3
CASRGAGSGQPQHF | TGTGCCAGCCGGGGGGCAGGGAGCGGTCAGCCCCAGCATTTT | few | . | TRBJ1-5 | TRBV6-2/TRBV6-3
CSARPPLGANTEAFF | TGCAGTGCTAGACCCCCCCTAGGGGCGAACACTGAAGCTTTCTTT | few | . | TRBJ1-1 | TRBV20-1
CSGPGQGSYTF | TGCAGTGGTCCGGGACAGGGTAGCTACACCTTC | . | TRBD1 | TRBJ1-2 | TRBV20-1
CASTRQGAVSSYNEQFF | TGTGCCAGCACCCGACAGGGGGCGGTGAGCTCCTACAATGAGCAGTTCTTC | . | TRBD1 | TRBJ2-1 | TRBV3-1
CSARKQSSYEQYF | TGCAGTGCTAGGAAACAGAGCTCCTACGAGCAGTACTTC | few | . | TRBJ2-7 | TRBV20-1
CASRWGQNSNTGELFF | TGTGCCAGCCGATGGGGACAGAACTCGAACACCGGGGAGCTGTTTTTT | . | TRBD1 | TRBJ2-2 | TRBV19
CSASGQDSYNEQFF | TGCAGTGCTAGCGGCCAGGACTCCTACAATGAGCAGTTCTTC | few | . | TRBJ2-1 | TRBV20-1
CASIGLNPNTEAFF | TGTGCCAGCATCGGGCTGAACCCTAACACTGAAGCTTTCTTT | many | . | TRBJ1-1 | TRBV6-1
CASSHLLGAGRTEAFF | TGTGCCAGCAGCCATTTACTTGGGGCAGGGCGTACTGAAGCTTTCTTT | many | . | TRBJ1-1 | TRBV14
CASSFLGSAYEQYF | TGTGCCAGCAGTTTTCTAGGCAGCGCCTACGAGCAGTACTTC | few | . | TRBJ2-7 | TRBV28
CSARSSSGSHEQFF | TGCAGTGCTAGATCGTCGAGCGGGAGCCATGAGCAGTTCTTC | few | TRBD2 | TRBJ2-1 | TRBV20-1
CSASPDGNEKLFF | TGCAGTGCTAGTCCGGACGGTAATGAAAAACTGTTTTTT | few | . | TRBJ1-4 | TRBV20-1
CASSLETGTNEQYF | TGTGCCAGCAGCTTGGAGACAGGGACCAACGAGCAGTACTTC | many | TRBD1 | TRBJ2-7 | TRBV7-6
CSVDGTGLETQYF | TGCAGCGTTGACGGGACAGGGTTGGAGACCCAGTACTTC | many | TRBD1 | TRBJ2-5 | TRBV29-1
CASSQVGSDAEAFF | TGTGCCAGCAGCCAAGTAGGTTCTGACGCTGAAGCTTTCTTT | . | . | TRBJ1-1 | TRBV3-1
CASSLPPRGDGNWVYNSPLHF | TGTGCCAGCAGTTTACCCCCCCGGGGGGACGGAAATTGGGTCTATAATTCACCCCTCCACTTT | . | . | TRBJ1-6 | TRBV27
CASSSHIRGFYEQYF | TGTGCCAGCAGCTCCCATATCAGGGGCTTTTATGAGCAGTACTTC | few | . | TRBJ2-7 | TRBV7-8
CASTRTRMAPLFYEQYF | TGTGCCAGCACCCGGACGAGGATGGCCCCTCTCTTCTACGAGCAGTACTTC | few | . | TRBJ2-7 | TRBV7-8
CASSLSPGPVNQPQHF | TGTGCCAGCAGTTTATCTCCAGGGCCGGTTAATCAGCCCCAGCATTTT | few | . | TRBJ1-5 | TRBV27
CASSYSGRRAGEAFF | TGTGCCAGCAGTTACTCCGGTCGGCGGGCGGGTGAAGCTTTCTTT | many | . | TRBJ1-1 | TRBV6-2/TRBV6-3
CASSYEGVTGGHTHTLADTQYF | TGTGCCAGCAGTTACGAAGGGGTGACAGGAGGACACACTCACACTTTGGCAGATACGCAGTATTTT | few | . | TRBJ2-3 | TRBV6-2/TRBV6-3
CASSTRQGARTDTQYF | TGTGCCAGCAGTACCCGACAGGGGGCGCGGACAGATACGCAGTATTTT | . | TRBD1 | TRBJ2-3 | TRBV12-3/TRBV12-4
CASSRSISSYNEQFF | TGTGCCAGCAGTAGATCGATCAGCTCCTACAATGAGCAGTTCTTC | . | . | TRBJ2-1 | TRBV6-2/TRBV6-3
CASSPLGTVLSSYEQYF | TGTGCCAGCAGTCCGTTAGGGACGGTTCTGAGCTCCTACGAGCAGTACTTC | . | . | TRBJ2-7 | TRBV27
CASSPPRASSYEQYF | TGTGCCAGCAGCCCCCCGCGGGCTAGCTCCTACGAGCAGTACTTC | . | . | TRBJ2-7 | TRBV7-9
CSAADTNTEAFF | TGCAGCGCCGCGGACACGAACACTGAAGCTTTCTTT | few | . | TRBJ1-1 | TRBV29-1